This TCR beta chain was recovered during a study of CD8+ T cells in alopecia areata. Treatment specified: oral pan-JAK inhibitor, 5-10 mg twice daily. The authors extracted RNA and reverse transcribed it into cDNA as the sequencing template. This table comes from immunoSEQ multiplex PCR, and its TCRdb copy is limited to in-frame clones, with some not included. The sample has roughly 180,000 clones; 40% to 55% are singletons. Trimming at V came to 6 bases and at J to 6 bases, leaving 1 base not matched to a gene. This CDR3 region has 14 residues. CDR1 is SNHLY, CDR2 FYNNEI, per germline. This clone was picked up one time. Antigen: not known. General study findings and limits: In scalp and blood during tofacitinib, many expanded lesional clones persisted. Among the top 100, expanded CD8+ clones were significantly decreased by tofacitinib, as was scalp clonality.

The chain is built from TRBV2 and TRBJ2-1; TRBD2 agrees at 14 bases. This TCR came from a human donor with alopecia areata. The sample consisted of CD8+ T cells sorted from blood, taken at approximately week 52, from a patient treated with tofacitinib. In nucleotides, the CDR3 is TGTGCCAGCAGGGGGACTAGCGGGAGCAATGAGCAGTTCTTC. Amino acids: CASRGTSGSNEQFF.